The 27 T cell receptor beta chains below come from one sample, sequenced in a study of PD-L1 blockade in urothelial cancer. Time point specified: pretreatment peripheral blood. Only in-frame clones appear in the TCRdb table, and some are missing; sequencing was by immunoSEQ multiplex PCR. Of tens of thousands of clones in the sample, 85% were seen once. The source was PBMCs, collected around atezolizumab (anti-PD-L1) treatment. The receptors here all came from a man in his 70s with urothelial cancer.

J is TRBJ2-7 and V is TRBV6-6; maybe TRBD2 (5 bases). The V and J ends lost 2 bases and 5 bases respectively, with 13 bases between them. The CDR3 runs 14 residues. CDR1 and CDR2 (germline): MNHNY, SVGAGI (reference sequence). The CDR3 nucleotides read TGTGCCAGCAGTTACGGTGGTAGCGCTCACGAGCAGTACTTC. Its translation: CASSYGGSAHEQYF.

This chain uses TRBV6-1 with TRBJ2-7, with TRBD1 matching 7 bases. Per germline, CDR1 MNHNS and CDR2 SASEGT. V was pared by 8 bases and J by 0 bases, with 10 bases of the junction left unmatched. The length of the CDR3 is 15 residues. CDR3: CASQVTGTASYEQYF. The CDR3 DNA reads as TGTGCCAGCCAGGTTACCGGGACAGCCTCCTACGAGCAGTACTTC.

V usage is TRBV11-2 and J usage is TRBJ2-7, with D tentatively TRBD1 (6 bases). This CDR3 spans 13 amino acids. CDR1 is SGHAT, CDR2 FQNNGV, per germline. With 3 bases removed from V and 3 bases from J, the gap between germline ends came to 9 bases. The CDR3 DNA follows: TGTGCCAGCAGCTTGGACAGCTACTACGAGCAGTACTTC. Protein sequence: CASSLDSYYEQYF.

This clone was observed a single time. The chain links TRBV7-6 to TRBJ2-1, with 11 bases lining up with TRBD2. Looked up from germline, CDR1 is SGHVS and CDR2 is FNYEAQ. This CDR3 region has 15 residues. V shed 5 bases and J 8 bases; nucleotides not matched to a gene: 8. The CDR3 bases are TGTGCCAGCAGCCCTCGTACTAGCGGGAGCTATGAGCAGTTCTTC. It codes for CASSPRTSGSYEQFF.

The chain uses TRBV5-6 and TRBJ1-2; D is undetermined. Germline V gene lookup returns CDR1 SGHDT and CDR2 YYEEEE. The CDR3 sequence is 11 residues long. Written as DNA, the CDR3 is TGTGCTAAGAGGTACGGCTATGGCTACACCTTC. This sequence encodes CAKRYGYGYTF.

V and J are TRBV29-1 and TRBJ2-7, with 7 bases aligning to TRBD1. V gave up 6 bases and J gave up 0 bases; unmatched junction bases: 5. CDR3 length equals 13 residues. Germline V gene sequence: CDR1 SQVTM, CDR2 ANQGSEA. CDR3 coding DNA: TGCAGCGTCCGACAGGGACCCTCCTACGAGCAGTACTTC. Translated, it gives CSVRQGPSYEQYF.

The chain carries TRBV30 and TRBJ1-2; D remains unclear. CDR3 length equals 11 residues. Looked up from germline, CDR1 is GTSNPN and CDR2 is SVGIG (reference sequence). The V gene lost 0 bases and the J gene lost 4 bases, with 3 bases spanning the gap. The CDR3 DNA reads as TGTGCCTGGAGTGTCGTCTATGGCTACACCTTC. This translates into CAWSVVYGYTF.

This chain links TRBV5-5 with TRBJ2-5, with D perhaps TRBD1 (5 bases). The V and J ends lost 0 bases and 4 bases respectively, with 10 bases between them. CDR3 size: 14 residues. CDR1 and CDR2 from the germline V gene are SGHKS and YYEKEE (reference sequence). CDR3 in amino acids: CASSLAGSPETQYF. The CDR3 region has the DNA TGTGCCAGCAGCTTGGCAGGGTCCCCAGAGACCCAGTACTTC.

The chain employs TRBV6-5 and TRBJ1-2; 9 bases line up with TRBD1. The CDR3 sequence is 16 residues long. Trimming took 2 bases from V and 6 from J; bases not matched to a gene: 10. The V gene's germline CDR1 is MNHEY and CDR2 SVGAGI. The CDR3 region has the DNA TGTGCCAGCAGTTACATAAACCCCGGGACAGGGAATGGCTACACCTTC. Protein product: CASSYINPGTGNGYTF.

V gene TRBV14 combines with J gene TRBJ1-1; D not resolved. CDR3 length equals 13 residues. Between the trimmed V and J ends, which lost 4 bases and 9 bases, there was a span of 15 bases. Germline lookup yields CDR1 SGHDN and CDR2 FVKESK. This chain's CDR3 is CASSRFPGSQAFF. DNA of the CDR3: TGTGCCAGCAGCCGCTTCCCGGGGTCTCAAGCTTTCTTT.

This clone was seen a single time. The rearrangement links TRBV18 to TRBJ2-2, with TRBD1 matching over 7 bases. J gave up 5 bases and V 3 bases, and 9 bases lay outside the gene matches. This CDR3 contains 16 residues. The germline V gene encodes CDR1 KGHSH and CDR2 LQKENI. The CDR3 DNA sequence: TGTGCCAGCTCACCTAACAGGGGAATAGAGACCGGGGAGCTGTTTTTT. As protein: CASSPNRGIETGELFF.

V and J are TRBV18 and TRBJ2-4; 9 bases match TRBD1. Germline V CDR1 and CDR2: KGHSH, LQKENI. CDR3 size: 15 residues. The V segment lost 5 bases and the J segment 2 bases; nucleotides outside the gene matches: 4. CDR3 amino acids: CASSVNRGPKNIQYF. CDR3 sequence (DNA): TGTGCCAGCTCAGTGAACAGGGGGCCCAAAAACATTCAGTACTTC.

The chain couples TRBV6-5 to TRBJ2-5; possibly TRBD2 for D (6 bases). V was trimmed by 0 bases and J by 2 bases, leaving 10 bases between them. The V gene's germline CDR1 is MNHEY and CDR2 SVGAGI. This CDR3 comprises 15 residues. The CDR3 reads CASSYSASGQETQYF. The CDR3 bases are TGTGCCAGCAGTTACTCGGCCAGCGGGCAAGAGACCCAGTACTTC.

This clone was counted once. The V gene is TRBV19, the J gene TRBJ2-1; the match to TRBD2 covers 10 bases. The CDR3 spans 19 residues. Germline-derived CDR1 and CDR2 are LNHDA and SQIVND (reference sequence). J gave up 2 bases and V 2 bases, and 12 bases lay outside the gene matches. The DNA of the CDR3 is TGTGCCAGTAGTATAAAGGGACAGGATAGCGGGAGGCCCTACAATGAGCAGTTCTTC. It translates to CASSIKGQDSGRPYNEQFF.

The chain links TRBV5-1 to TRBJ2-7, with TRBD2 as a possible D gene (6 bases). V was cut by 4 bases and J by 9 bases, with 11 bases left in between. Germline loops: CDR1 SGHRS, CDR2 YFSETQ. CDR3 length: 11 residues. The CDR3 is CASSQGTLQYF. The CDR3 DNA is TGCGCCAGCAGCCAAGGGACTTTGCAGTACTTC.

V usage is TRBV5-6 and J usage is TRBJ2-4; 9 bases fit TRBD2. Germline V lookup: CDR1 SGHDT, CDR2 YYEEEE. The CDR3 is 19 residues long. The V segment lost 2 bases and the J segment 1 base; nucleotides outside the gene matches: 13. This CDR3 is CASSLLASGTDLAKNIQYF. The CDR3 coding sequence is TGTGCCAGCAGCTTATTGGCTAGCGGGACAGACCTGGCCAAAAACATTCAGTACTTC.

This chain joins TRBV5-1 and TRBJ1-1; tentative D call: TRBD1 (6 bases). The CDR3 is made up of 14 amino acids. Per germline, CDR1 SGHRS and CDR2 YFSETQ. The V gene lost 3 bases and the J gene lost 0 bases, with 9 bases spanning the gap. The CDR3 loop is CASSSGQMNTEAFF. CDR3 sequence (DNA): TGCGCCAGCAGCTCGGGACAAATGAACACTGAAGCTTTCTTT.

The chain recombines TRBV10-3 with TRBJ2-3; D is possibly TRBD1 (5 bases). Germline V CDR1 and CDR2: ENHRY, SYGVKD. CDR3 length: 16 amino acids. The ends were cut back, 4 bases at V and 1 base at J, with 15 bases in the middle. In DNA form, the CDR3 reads TGTGCCATCAGTGGGGGCTCCTCCAAACGCACAGATACGCAGTATTTT. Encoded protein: CAISGGSSKRTDTQYF.

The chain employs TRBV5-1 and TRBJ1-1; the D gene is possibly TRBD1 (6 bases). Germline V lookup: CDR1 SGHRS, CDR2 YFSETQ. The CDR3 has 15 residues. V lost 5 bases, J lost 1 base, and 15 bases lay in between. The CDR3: CASSSGQPKNTEAFF. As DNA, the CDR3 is TGCGCCAGCAGTTCAGGACAGCCCAAGAACACTGAAGCTTTCTTT.

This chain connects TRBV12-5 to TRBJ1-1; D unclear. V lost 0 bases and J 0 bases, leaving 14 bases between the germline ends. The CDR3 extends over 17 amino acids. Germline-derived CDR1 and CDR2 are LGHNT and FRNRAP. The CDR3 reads CASGLVRPGALNTEAFF. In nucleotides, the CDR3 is TGTGCTAGTGGTTTGGTACGACCCGGAGCTTTGAACACTGAAGCTTTCTTT.

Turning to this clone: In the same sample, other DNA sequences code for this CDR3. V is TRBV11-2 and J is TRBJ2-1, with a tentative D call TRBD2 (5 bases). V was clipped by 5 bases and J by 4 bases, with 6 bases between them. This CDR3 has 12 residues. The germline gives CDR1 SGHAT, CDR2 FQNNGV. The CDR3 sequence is CASSRDYNEQFF. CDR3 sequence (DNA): TGTGCCAGCAGCCGGGATTACAATGAGCAGTTCTTC.

The DNA of the CDR3 is TGTGCCAGCAGTGACCCGACAGGGGATGAAAAACTGTTTTTT. This encodes CASSDPTGDEKLFF. The chain couples TRBV2 to TRBJ1-4; TRBD1 matches at 8 bases. The germline V gene encodes CDR1 SNHLY and CDR2 FYNNEI. J lost 6 bases, V lost 3 bases, and 3 bases had no gene match. The CDR3 extends over 14 amino acids.

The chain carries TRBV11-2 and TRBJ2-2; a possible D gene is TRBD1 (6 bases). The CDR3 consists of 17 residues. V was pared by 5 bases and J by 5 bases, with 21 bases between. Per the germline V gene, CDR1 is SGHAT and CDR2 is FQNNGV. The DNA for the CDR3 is TGTGCCAGCAGCCTGACACAGGGATTCACGCAGACCGGGGAGCTGTTTTTT. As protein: CASSLTQGFTQTGELFF.

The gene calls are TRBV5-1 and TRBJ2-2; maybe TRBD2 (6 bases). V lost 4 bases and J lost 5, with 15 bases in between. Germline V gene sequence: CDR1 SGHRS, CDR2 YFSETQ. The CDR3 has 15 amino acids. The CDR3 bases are TGCGCCAGCAGCCTGGACGGGAGCGGGACCGGGGAGCTGTTTTTT. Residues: CASSLDGSGTGELFF.

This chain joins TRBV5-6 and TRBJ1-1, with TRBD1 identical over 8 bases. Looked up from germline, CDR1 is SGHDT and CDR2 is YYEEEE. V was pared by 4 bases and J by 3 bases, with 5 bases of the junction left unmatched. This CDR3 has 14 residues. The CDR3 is CASSPTTGDTEAFF. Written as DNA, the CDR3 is TGTGCCAGCAGCCCCACGACAGGGGACACTGAAGCTTTCTTT. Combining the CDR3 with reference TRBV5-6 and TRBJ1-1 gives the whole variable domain DAGVTQSPTHLIKTRGQQVTLRCSPKSGHDTVSWYQQALGQGPQFIFQYYEEEERQRGNFPDRFSGHQFPNYSSELNVNALLLGDSALYLCASSPTTGDTEAFFGQGTRLTVV.

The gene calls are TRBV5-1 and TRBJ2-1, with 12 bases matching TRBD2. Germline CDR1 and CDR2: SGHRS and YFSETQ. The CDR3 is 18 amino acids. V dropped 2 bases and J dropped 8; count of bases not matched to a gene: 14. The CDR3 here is CASSLGGTSGLAADEQFF. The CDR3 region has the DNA TGCGCCAGCAGCTTAGGGGGGACTAGCGGGTTGGCGGCGGATGAGCAGTTCTTC.

In DNA form, the CDR3 reads TGTGCCAGCAGTGATTCCCGACTAGCGGAAACAGATACGCAGTATTTT. Translated: CASSDSRLAETDTQYF. The V gene is TRBV25-1, the J gene TRBJ2-3, with TRBD2 matching 9 bases. The ends lost 3 bases at V and 3 bases at J; junction bases unmatched: 7. CDR1 and CDR2 (germline): MGHDK, SYGVNS. The CDR3 extends over 16 amino acids.